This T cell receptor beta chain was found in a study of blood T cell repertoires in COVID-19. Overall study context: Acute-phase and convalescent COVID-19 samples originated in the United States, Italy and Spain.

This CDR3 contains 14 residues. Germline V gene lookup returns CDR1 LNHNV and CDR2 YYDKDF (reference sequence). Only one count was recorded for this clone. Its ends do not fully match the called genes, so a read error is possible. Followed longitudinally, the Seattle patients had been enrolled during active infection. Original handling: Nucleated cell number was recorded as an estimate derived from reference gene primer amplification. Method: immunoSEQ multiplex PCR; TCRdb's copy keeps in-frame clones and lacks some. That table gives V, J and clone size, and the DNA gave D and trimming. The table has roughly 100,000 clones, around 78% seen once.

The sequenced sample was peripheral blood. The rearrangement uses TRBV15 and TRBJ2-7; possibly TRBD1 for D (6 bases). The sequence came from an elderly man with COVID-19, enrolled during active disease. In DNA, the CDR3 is TGTGCCACCAGCAGAAAATCCGGACAGTCCCAAATTTTATTC. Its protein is CATSRKSGQSQILF.